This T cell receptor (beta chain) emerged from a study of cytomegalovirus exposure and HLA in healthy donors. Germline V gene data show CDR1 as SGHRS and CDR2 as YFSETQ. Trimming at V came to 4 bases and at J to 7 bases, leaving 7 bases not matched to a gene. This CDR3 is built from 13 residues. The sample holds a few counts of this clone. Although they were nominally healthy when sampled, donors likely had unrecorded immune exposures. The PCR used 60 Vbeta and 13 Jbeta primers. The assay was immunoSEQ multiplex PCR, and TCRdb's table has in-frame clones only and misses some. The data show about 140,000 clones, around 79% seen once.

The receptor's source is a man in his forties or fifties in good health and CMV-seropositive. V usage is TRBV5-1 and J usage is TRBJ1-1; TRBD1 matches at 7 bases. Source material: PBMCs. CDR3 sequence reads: CASSTGQANEAFF. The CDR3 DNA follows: TGCGCCAGCAGCACCGGACAGGCCAATGAAGCTTTCTTT.